The clone carrying this T cell receptor (beta chain) was observed a single time. Its antigen remains unknown. TCRdb keeps only in-frame clones here, not all; method: immunoSEQ multiplex PCR. The table records 85,000 to 100,000 clones, approximately 86% of them present only once. This entry belongs to a study of T cell responses to AZD1222 COVID-19 vaccine. Study details: Second-dose schedules of about 4 or about 12 weeks were combined. Study results and caveats: After the peak T cell response, and only then, were repertoires sampled. Close to half of spike-specific TCRs reportedly recognize unmutated variant regions. Across spike, vaccine-associated CD4 TCRs were found, dominant at 160-218 and 743-854.

The J segment lost 9 bases and the V segment lost 6 bases, leaving 20 bases of the junction unmatched. CDR3 length: 17 residues. The germline CDR1 and CDR2 sequences are SGDLS and YYNGEE. Here the sequenced sample was peripheral blood, taken on day 0 of AZD1222 vaccination. The chain links TRBV9 to TRBJ2-4, with 8 bases aligning to TRBD2. The clonotype was recovered from an adult in good health. CDR3 loop: CASTDPPAPAGVLIQYF. The DNA for the CDR3 is TGTGCCAGCACCGACCCCCCAGCCCCAGCGGGGGTTCTCATTCAGTACTTC.